This T cell receptor beta chain was profiled in a study of OX40 agonist ivuxolimab in advanced cancers. Study-wide results and caveats: Relatively little clonal expansion, among the lowest observed, appeared in partial responders at 0.1-3.0 mg/kg. In the 0.1 to 3.0 mg/kg range, CD4+ and CD8+ blood T cells had expanded clonally by week 6.

Sequencing was performed with immunoSEQ multiplex PCR; in TCRdb, only in-frame clones are kept and a portion is missing. The sample records 60,000 to 80,000 clones, 80% to 85% being singletons. In the case of this clone: Its specificity is unknown.

The specimen comprised CD4+ or CD8+ T cells sorted from blood, sampled in a trial of the OX40 agonist ivuxolimab. The source of this sequence is an adult with an advanced solid tumor such as melanoma, head and neck, liver or kidney cancer.

CDR3: CASSQGLAGSYEQYF. For the CDR3, the DNA is TGCGCCAGCAGCCAGGGACTAGCGGGATCCTACGAGCAGTACTTC. The rearrangement joins TRBV4-1 to TRBJ2-7; 13 positions match TRBD2. The CDR3 length is 15 residues. V shed 3 bases and J 1 base; nucleotides not matched to a gene: 0. CDR1 is MGHRA, CDR2 YSYEKL, per germline.